This T cell receptor beta chain was retrieved from a study of blood T cell repertoires in COVID-19. Study as a whole: T cells, B-cell-depleted T cells, or PBMCs provided the cDNA or gDNA that served as material.

Profiling relied on immunoSEQ multiplex PCR, and the TCRdb table lists in-frame clones only, not all of them. The sample carries approximately 300,000 clones, 85% recorded once. V lost 6 bases and J lost 4, with 13 bases in between. CDR1 and CDR2 from the germline V gene are LNHNV and YYDKDF (reference sequence). The length of the CDR3 is 14 residues. Individuals aged 18 to 89 years were recruited from fewer than 30 US areas. Material for sequencing was PBMCs or T cells enriched from blood (not recorded which). This chain connects TRBV15 to TRBJ2-4; tentative D call: TRBD1 (6 bases). This TCR was recovered from a woman in her 30s who had been exposed to COVID-19. The CDR3 DNA sequence: TGTGCCACCAGACGGAGGACAGAGAAAAACATTCAGTACTTC. This encodes CATRRRTEKNIQYF.